A single sample gave rise to the 24 T cell receptor beta chains below, sequenced in a study of radiotherapy plus CTLA-4 blockade in lung cancer (dated by TCRdb to about 2018). Libraries were made using the immunoSEQ multiplex PCR assay. Here the immuneACCESS table is served through TCRdb, limited to in-frame sequences with V and J called. Missing clones are a known gap in these copies; in checked studies unresolved V genes cover under half, and the rest lacks a known reason. The sample table shows tens of thousands of clones, and approximately 77% are seen once. Jointly, the top ten make up under 5% of the sample. This specimen was peripheral blood, taken from a patient treated with radiotherapy plus ipilimumab. All receptors derive from a human donor with non-small cell lung cancer whose response to radiotherapy plus ipilimumab could not be evaluated.

The CDR3 is CSGGQQNTEAFF. The CDR3 DNA reads TGCAGCGGGGGACAGCAGAACACTGAAGCTTTCTTT. The rearrangement joins TRBV29-1 to TRBJ1-1; 7 positions agree with TRBD1. The V gene's germline CDR1 is SQVTM and CDR2 ANQGSEA. The junction had 3 bases not matched to a gene; V was cut back by 7 bases and J by 1 base. The CDR3 is made up of 12 amino acids. The whole variable domain, filled in from reference TRBV29-1 and TRBJ1-1, reads SAVISQKPSRDICQRGTSLTIQCQVDSQVTMMFWYRQQPGQSLTLIATANQGSEATYESGFVIDKFPISRPNLTFSTLTVSNMSPEDSSIYLCSGGQQNTEAFFGQGTRLTVV.

The genes are TRBV6-6 and TRBJ2-5; TRBD1 matches at 7 bases. The DNA end favors TRBJ2-7, so the J call may be wrong. The CDR3 has 15 residues. Per the germline V gene, CDR1 is MNHNY and CDR2 is SVGAGI (reference sequence). This chain's CDR3 is CASSTPNRGFHEQYF. DNA of the CDR3: TGTGCCAGCAGTACACCGAACAGGGGCTTCCACGAGCAGTACTTC.

The sample holds a few counts of this clone. The chain combines TRBV30 with TRBJ2-7, with 11 positions matching TRBD1. Germline V gene data show CDR1 as GTSNPN and CDR2 as SVGIG (reference sequence). Losses at the gene ends were 5 bases for V and 4 bases for J; bases not matched to a gene: 1. The CDR3 extends over 12 amino acids. CDR3 in amino acids: CAWGDRGYEQYF. The CDR3 bases are TGTGCCTGGGGGGACAGGGGGTACGAGCAGTACTTC.

This rearrangement joins TRBV19 to TRBJ2-1; 14 bases fit TRBD2. The CDR3 contains 17 residues. Per germline, CDR1 LNHDA and CDR2 SQIVND (reference sequence). J gave up 7 bases and V 5 bases, and 10 bases lay outside the gene matches. CDR3 nucleotides: TGTGCCAGTAGTTCGTCGGTTGGGACTAGCGGGAGAAATGAGCAGTTCTTC. Its protein is CASSSSVGTSGRNEQFF.

This chain joins TRBV4-1 and TRBJ1-5; possible D gene TRBD1, 5 bases. The CDR3 runs to 17 residues. Trimming took 1 base from V and 1 from J, leaving 14 bases between them. Germline V gene lookup returns CDR1 MGHRA and CDR2 YSYEKL. The CDR3 loop is CASSQARGFGSNQPQHF. Here the CDR3 DNA reads TGCGCCAGCAGCCAAGCGCGGGGGTTCGGGAGCAATCAGCCCCAGCATTTT.

The chain uses TRBV9 and TRBJ2-2; D call uncertain. With 4 bases removed from V and 6 bases from J, the gap between germline ends came to 10 bases. From germline, CDR1 is SGDLS and CDR2 YYNGEE. The CDR3 contains 13 residues. Here the CDR3 reads CASSSRYPGELFF. Written as DNA, the CDR3 is TGTGCCAGCAGCTCCAGGTACCCCGGGGAGCTGTTTTTT.

The V call is TRBV15, the J call TRBJ1-5; 10 nucleotides align to TRBD1. This CDR3 has 17 residues. Trimming cost V 4 bases and J 2 bases; bases outside gene matches: 8. Germline V gives CDR1 LNHNV, CDR2 YYDKDF (reference sequence). The CDR3 here is CATSTRQGARGNQPQHF. The CDR3 DNA reads as TGTGCCACCAGCACTAGACAGGGGGCGAGGGGCAATCAGCCCCAGCATTTT.

This clone ranks as medium-sized (0.01 to 0.1%). The chain has TRBV7-2 and TRBJ1-3; 10 positions agree with TRBD1. The CDR3 contains 13 residues. Trimming took 10 bases from V and 9 from J; bases not matched to a gene: 9. Germline CDR1 and CDR2: SGHTA and FQGNSA. As DNA, the CDR3 is TGTGCCACCCGACAGGGGGCCTGGAGCACCATATATTTT. Its translation: CATRQGAWSTIYF. Drawing the rest from reference TRBV7-2 and TRBJ1-3, the complete variable domain is GAGVSQSPSNKVTEKGKDVELRCDPISGHTALYWYRQSLGQGLEFLIYFQGNSAPDKSGLPSDRFSAERTGGSVSTLTIQRTQQEDSAVYLCATRQGAWSTIYFGEGSWLTVV.

The genes are TRBV29-1 and TRBJ2-3; 9 bases agree with TRBD1. CDR3 length: 15 amino acids. Germline CDR1 and CDR2: SQVTM and ANQGSEA. J lost 4 bases, V lost 6 bases, and 11 bases had no gene match. The CDR3 loop is CSVVPGQGRSDTQYF. Here the CDR3 DNA reads TGCAGCGTCGTTCCGGGACAGGGACGGTCAGATACGCAGTATTTT.

The CDR3 region is CASSLEDRLAGEYEQYF. The CDR3 DNA follows: TGTGCCAGCAGCTTGGAAGACCGACTAGCGGGAGAGTACGAGCAGTACTTC. This chain links TRBV5-6 with TRBJ2-7, with TRBD2 identical over 12 bases. This CDR3 has 17 residues. Germline V gene data show CDR1 as SGHDT and CDR2 as YYEEEE. V gave up 0 bases and J gave up 4 bases; unmatched junction bases: 8.

The gene calls are TRBV7-7 and TRBJ2-1; 9 bases fit TRBD2. The CDR3 spans 15 residues. Germline lookup yields CDR1 SSHAT and CDR2 FNYEAQ (reference sequence). The V and J ends lost 5 bases and 2 bases, in that order; junction bases with no gene match: 4. CDR3 sequence (DNA): TGTGCCAGCAGCCTTGCGGGGGGGGCCTACAATGAGCAGTTCTTC. Its translation is CASSLAGGAYNEQFF.

This clone was recorded only once. V is TRBV18 and J is TRBJ1-1; 8 bases map to TRBD1. In germline, CDR1 is KGHSH, CDR2 LQKENI. After removal of 0 bases from V and 2 bases from J, the junction contained 11 bases not matched to a gene. The CDR3 sequence is 18 residues long. CDR3 sequence: CASSPPWGRGQGNTEAFF. CDR3 DNA: TGTGCCAGCTCACCACCGTGGGGCAGGGGGCAAGGAAACACTGAAGCTTTCTTT.

V and J are TRBV7-2 and TRBJ2-3; TRBD2 matches at 11 bases. This CDR3 region has 15 residues. V was pared by 4 bases and J by 4 bases, with 4 bases of the junction left unmatched. CDR1 and CDR2 from the germline V gene are SGHTA and FQGNSA. The CDR3 sequence: CASSWPGLAADTQYF. CDR3 bases: TGTGCCAGCAGCTGGCCGGGACTAGCGGCAGATACGCAGTATTTT.

This clone was seen only a few times. The chain is built from TRBV7-9 and TRBJ2-1, with D perhaps TRBD1 (6 bases). Per the germline V gene, CDR1 is SEHNR and CDR2 is FQNEAQ (reference sequence). Trimming left V 0 bases short and J 10 bases short, with 13 bases between. CDR3 length: 14 residues. The CDR3 DNA reads TGTGCCAGCAGCTTAGCCCCAGGGGACGGCGAGCAGTTCTTC. This translates into CASSLAPGDGEQFF. Full variable domain (remainder filled in from reference TRBV7-9 and TRBJ2-1): DTGVSQNPRHKITKRGQNVTFRCDPISEHNRLYWYRQTLGQGPEFLTYFQNEAQLEKSRLLSDRFSAERPKGSFSTLEIQRTEQGDSAMYLCASSLAPGDGEQFFGPGTRLTVL.

This clone was found a few times. The chain uses TRBV15 and TRBJ2-1; D gene uncertain. CDR3 size: 15 residues. Germline V lookup: CDR1 LNHNV, CDR2 YYDKDF (reference sequence). V was shortened by 6 bases and J by 6 bases, with 18 bases between the two germline ends. CDR3 region: CATSPSREVVNEQFF. For the CDR3, the DNA is TGTGCCACCAGTCCTTCTAGAGAGGTGGTCAATGAGCAGTTCTTC.

The DNA for the CDR3 is TGCGCCAGCAGCCCCCTAAGCGGGGTAACCGGGGAGCTGTTTTTT. It encodes CASSPLSGVTGELFF. This chain uses TRBV5-1 with TRBJ2-2, with TRBD2 identical over 7 bases. Germline lookup yields CDR1 SGHRS and CDR2 YFSETQ. The CDR3 sequence is 15 residues long. V was pared by 4 bases and J by 5 bases, with 8 bases of the junction left unmatched.

The chain employs TRBV29-1 and TRBJ1-3; weak D call: TRBD1 (5 bases). CDR3 size: 15 residues. The germline gives CDR1 SQVTM, CDR2 ANQGSEA. The V end was cut by 4 bases, the J end by 4 bases, with 17 bases between. Here the CDR3 DNA reads TGCAGCGTTGGATATCAGGGAGGTGGGGGAAACACCATATATTTT. Residues: CSVGYQGGGGNTIYF.

The chain couples TRBV6-1 to TRBJ2-1; 7 nucleotides line up with TRBD2. The CDR3 is made up of 15 amino acids. Germline assignment: CDR1 MNHNS and CDR2 SASEGT. Unmatched junction bases numbered 2, after V lost 3 bases and J lost 0 bases. CDR3 in DNA: TGTGCCAGCAGTGAGCTAGCGGCCTCCTACAATGAGCAGTTCTTC. This sequence encodes CASSELAASYNEQFF.

The genes are TRBV18 and TRBJ2-7; tentative D call: TRBD2 (6 bases). Trimming left V 2 bases short and J 5 bases short, with 13 bases between. Per the germline V gene, CDR1 is KGHSH and CDR2 is LQKENI. The CDR3 length is 14 residues. The CDR3 loop reads CASSPVTERDEQYF. In DNA form, the CDR3 reads TGTGCCAGCTCACCAGTCACAGAGCGGGACGAGCAGTACTTC.

On this clone: An end of the junction does not agree with germline; a read error may underlie this. For the CDR3, the DNA is TGTGCCAGCAGTGCAGGGGAAGAGGCCCAGTACTTC. Translating gives CASSAGEEAQYF. The chain employs TRBV2 and TRBJ2-5, with D possibly matching TRBD1 (6 bases). Germline CDR1 and CDR2: SNHLY and FYNNEI. CDR3 size: 12 residues.

The count of this clone is one. V is TRBV6-1 and J is TRBJ2-5; TRBD2 matches 7 bases. Per the germline V gene, CDR1 is MNHNS and CDR2 is SASEGT. Losses at the gene ends were 6 bases for V and 4 bases for J; bases not matched to a gene: 5. The CDR3 is made up of 13 amino acids. The DNA of the CDR3 is TGTGCCAGCAGATCCGGGACTACAGAGACCCAGTACTTC. Amino acid sequence: CASRSGTTETQYF.

V and J are TRBV2 and TRBJ2-1; D ambiguous. The CDR3 consists of 14 residues. The germline CDR1 and CDR2 sequences are SNHLY and FYNNEI. V was trimmed by 6 bases and J by 7 bases, leaving 16 bases between them. CDR3 coding DNA: TGTGCCAGCAGGACTGATCCTTATGGTAATGAGCAGTTCTTC. Translated, it gives CASRTDPYGNEQFF.

This clone turned up a few times. The rearrangement links TRBV28 to TRBJ2-7; 14 bases fit TRBD2. The J segment lost 8 bases and the V segment lost 10 bases, leaving 10 bases of the junction unmatched. The germline V gene encodes CDR1 MDHEN and CDR2 SYDVKM. The CDR3 spans 14 residues. The CDR3 DNA sequence: TGTGCCACCATCGGGACTAGCGGGAGAAGTCAGCAGTACTTC. Protein product: CATIGTSGRSQQYF.

The genes are TRBV28 and TRBJ1-1; D remains unclear. The ends were cut back, 7 bases at V and 10 bases at J, with 13 bases in the middle. The CDR3 has 11 amino acids. In germline, CDR1 is MDHEN, CDR2 SYDVKM. CDR3 amino acids: CASTVGRVAFF. CDR3 bases: TGTGCCAGCACGGTCGGTAGAGTAGCTTTCTTT.